These 4 T cell receptor beta chains came from one sample sequenced in a study of glioma-infiltrating T cells after dendritic cell vaccination. This table comes from immunoSEQ multiplex PCR, and its TCRdb copy is limited to in-frame clones, with some not included. Of over 90,000 clones listed, over 75% are singletons. Specimen: blood, collected before dendritic cell vaccination. Every receptor here comes from a human donor with glioblastoma.

The chain joins TRBV7-2 to TRBJ1-1; D gene unclear. The CDR3 is made up of 13 amino acids. Germline V gene lookup returns CDR1 SGHTA and CDR2 FQGNSA. Trimming cost V 5 bases and J 5 bases, with 12 bases left between them. CDR3 loop: CASSRGPGTEAFF. CDR3 DNA sequence: TGTGCCAGCAGCCGAGGGCCAGGAACTGAAGCTTTCTTT.

This chain joins TRBV6-1 and TRBJ2-3, with D perhaps TRBD2 (6 bases). Per the germline V gene, CDR1 is MNHNS and CDR2 is SASEGT. The CDR3 is made up of 15 amino acids. V was shortened by 11 bases and J by 3 bases, with 21 bases between the two germline ends. CDR3 sequence reads: CAGVETSSGTDTQYF. The CDR3, as DNA: TGTGCCGGCGTTGAAACTAGCAGCGGAACAGATACGCAGTATTTT.

The V gene is TRBV4-3, the J gene TRBJ2-5, with 7 positions matching TRBD1. Germline V gene lookup returns CDR1 LGHNA and CDR2 YSLEER. The V gene end was trimmed by 1 base and the J gene end by 4 bases; junction bases not matched to a gene: 12. The CDR3 contains 17 residues. This CDR3 reads CASSQGTRGGAAETQYF. The CDR3 DNA reads TGCGCCAGCAGCCAAGGGACTCGAGGGGGCGCGGCAGAGACCCAGTACTTC.

V is TRBV20-1 and J is TRBJ2-3, with unresolved D. This CDR3 contains 11 residues. V was clipped by 5 bases and J by 5 bases, with 8 bases between them. Germline CDR1 and CDR2: DFQATT and SNEGSKA (reference sequence). The CDR3 sequence: CSARPGDTQYF. The CDR3 DNA is TGCAGTGCTCGTCCCGGAGATACGCAGTATTTT.